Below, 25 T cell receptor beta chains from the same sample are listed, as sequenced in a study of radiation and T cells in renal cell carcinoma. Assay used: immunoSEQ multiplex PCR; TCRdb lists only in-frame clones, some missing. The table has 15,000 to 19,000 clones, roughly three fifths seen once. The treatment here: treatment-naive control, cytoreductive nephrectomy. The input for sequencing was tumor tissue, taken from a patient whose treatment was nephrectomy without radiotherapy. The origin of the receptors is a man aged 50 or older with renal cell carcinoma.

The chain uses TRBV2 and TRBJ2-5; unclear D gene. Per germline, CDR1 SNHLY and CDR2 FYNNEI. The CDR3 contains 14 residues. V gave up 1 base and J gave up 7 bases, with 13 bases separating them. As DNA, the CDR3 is TGTGCCAGCAGTGAAGTTCCACGTGATCGGACCCAGTACTTC. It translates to CASSEVPRDRTQYF.

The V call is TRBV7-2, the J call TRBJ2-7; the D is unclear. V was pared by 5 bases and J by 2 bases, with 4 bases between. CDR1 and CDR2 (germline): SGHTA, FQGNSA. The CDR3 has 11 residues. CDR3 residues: CASSRAYEQYF. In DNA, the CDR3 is TGTGCCAGCAGCCGGGCCTACGAGCAGTACTTC.

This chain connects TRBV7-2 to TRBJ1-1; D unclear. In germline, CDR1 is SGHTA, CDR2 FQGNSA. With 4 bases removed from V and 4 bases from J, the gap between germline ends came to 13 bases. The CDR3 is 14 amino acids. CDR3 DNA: TGTGCCAGCAGCTCGACGACGCGACTCACTGAAGCTTTCTTT. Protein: CASSSTTRLTEAFF.

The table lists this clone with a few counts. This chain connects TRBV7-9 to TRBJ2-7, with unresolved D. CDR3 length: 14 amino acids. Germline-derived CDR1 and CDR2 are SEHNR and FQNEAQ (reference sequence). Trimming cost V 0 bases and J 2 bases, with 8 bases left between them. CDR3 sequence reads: CASSLASNTYEQYF. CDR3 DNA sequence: TGTGCCAGCAGCTTAGCTTCAAACACCTACGAGCAGTACTTC.

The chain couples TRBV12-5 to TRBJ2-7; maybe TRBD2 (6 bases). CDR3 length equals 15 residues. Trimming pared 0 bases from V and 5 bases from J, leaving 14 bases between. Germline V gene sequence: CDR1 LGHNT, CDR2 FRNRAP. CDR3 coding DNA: TGTGCTAGTGGTTTGGTACTTGGGACTGGGAACGAGCAGTACTTC. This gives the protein CASGLVLGTGNEQYF.

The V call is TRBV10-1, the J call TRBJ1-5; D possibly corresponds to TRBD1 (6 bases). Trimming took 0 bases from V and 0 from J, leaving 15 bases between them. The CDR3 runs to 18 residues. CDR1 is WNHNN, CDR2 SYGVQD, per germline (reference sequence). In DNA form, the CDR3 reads TGCGCCAGCAGTGAGTCGGGACACTATGATTATAGCAATCAGCCCCAGCATTTT. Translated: CASSESGHYDYSNQPQHF.

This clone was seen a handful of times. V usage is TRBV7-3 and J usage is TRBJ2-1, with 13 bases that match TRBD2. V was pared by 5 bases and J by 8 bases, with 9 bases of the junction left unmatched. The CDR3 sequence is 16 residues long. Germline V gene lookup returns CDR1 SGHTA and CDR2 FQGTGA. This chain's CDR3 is CASSELAGGLHDEQFF. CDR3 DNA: TGTGCCAGCAGCGAACTAGCGGGGGGGCTTCATGATGAGCAGTTCTTC.

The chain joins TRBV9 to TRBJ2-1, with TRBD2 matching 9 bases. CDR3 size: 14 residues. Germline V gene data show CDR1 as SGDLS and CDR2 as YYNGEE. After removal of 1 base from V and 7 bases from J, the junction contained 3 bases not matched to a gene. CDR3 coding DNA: TGTGCCAGCAGCGTACAAGCGGGAGGTAATGAGCAGTTCTTC. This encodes CASSVQAGGNEQFF.

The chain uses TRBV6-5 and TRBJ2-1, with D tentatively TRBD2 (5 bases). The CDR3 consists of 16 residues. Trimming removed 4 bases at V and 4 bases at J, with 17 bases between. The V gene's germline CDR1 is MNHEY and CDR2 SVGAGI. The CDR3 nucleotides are TGTGCCAGCAGTTCTCCACTAGGATCGGAGTACAATGAGCAGTTCTTC. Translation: CASSSPLGSEYNEQFF.

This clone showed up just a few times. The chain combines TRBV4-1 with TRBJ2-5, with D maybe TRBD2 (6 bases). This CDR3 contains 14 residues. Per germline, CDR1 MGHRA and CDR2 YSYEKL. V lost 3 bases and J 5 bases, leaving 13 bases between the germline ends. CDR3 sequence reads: CASSQTRDDETQYF. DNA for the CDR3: TGCGCCAGCAGCCAGACGCGGGACGACGAGACCCAGTACTTC.

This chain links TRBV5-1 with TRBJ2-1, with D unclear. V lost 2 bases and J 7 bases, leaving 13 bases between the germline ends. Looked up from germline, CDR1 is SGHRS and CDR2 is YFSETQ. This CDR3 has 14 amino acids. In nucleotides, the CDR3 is TGCGCCAGCAGCTTATCGGACGGAATAAATGAGCAGTTCTTC. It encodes CASSLSDGINEQFF.

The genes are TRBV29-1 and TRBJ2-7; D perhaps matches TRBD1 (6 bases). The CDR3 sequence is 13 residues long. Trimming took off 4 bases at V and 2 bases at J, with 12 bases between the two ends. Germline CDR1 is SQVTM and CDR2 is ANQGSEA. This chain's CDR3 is CSVGTGRTYEQYF. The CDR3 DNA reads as TGCAGCGTTGGAACAGGGCGGACCTACGAGCAGTACTTC.

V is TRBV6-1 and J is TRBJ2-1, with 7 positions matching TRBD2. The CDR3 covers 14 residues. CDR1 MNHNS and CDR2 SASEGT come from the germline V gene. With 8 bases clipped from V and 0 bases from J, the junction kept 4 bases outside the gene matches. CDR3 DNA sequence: TGTGCCAGCCCCGGGGGGAGCTCCTACAATGAGCAGTTCTTC. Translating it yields CASPGGSSYNEQFF.

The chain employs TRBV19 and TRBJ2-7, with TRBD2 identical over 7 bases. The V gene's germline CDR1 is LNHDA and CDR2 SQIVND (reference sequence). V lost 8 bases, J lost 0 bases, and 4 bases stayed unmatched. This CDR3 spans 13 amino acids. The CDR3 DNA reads TGTGCCAGTGCCAGCGGGGACTCCTACGAGCAGTACTTC. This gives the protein CASASGDSYEQYF.

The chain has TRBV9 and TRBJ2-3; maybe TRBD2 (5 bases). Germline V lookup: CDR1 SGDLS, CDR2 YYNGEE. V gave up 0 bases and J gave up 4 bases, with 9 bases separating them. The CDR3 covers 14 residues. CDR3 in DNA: TGTGCCAGCAGCGTAGGGCGAGGGTCAGATACGCAGTATTTT. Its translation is CASSVGRGSDTQYF.

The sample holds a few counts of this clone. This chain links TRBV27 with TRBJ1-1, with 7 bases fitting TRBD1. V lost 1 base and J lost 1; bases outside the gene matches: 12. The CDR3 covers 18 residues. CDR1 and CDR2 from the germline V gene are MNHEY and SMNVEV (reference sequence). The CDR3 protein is CASSLLQTGVRGNTEAFF. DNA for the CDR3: TGTGCCAGCAGTTTATTGCAAACAGGGGTCAGAGGGAACACTGAAGCTTTCTTT.

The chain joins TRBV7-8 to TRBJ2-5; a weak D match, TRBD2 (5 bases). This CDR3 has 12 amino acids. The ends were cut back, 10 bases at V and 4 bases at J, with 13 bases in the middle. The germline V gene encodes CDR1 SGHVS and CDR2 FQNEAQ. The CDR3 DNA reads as TGTGCCACCCGGGGTGCTGGAGAGACCCAGTACTTC. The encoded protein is CATRGAGETQYF.

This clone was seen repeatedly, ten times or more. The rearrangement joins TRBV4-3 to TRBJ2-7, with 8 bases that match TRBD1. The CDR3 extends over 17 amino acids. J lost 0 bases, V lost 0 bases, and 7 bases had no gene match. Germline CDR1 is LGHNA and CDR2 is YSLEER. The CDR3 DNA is TGCGCCAGCAGCCAAGACTTCGACAGGGGAGGCTCCTACGAGCAGTACTTC. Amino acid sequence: CASSQDFDRGGSYEQYF.

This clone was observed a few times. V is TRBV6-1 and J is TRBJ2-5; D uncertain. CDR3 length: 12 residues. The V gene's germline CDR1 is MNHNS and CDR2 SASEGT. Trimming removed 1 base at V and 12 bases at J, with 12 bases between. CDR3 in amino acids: CASSEVGLGEYF. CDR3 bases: TGTGCCAGCAGTGAAGTTGGGCTAGGCGAGTACTTC.

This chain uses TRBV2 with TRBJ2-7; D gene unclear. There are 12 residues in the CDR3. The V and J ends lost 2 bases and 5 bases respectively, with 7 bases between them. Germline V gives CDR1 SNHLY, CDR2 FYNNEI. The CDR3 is CASSEFRNEQYF. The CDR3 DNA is TGTGCCAGCAGTGAATTTCGGAACGAGCAGTACTTC.

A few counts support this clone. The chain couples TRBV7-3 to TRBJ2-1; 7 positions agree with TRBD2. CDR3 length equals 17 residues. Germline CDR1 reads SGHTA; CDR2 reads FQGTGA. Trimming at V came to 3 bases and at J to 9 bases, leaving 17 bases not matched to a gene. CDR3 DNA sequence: TGTGCCAGCAGCTTTAGCCCCGGCGGGGGAGGGCCAGGTGAGCAGTTCTTC. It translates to CASSFSPGGGGPGEQFF.

This CDR3 is CASSGWTGGINGYTF. The DNA of the CDR3 is TGTGCCAGCAGCGGGTGGACAGGGGGCATTAATGGCTACACCTTC. The chain uses TRBV7-2 and TRBJ1-2, with 11 bases identical to TRBD1. From germline, CDR1 is SGHTA and CDR2 FQGNSA. The CDR3 is 15 residues long. V shed 5 bases, J shed 6 bases, and the junction held 8 bases outside the gene matches.

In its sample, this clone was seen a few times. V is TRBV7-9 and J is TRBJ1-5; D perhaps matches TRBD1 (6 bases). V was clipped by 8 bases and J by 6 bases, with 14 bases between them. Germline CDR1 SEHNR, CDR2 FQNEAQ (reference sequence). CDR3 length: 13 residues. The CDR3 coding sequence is TGTGCCAGCGCCGGGGGACACAGTCAGCCCCAGCATTTT. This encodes CASAGGHSQPQHF. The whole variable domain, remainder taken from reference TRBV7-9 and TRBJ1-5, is DTGVSQNPRHKITKRGQNVTFRCDPISEHNRLYWYRQTLGQGPEFLTYFQNEAQLEKSRLLSDRFSAERPKGSFSTLEIQRTEQGDSAMYLCASAGGHSQPQHFGDGTRLSIL.

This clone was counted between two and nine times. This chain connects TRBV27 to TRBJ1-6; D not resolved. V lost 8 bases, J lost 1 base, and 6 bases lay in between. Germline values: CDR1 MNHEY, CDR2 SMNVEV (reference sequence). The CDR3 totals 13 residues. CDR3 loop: CASSLSYNSPLHF. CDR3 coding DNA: TGTGCCAGCTCGCTTTCCTATAATTCACCCCTCCACTTT.

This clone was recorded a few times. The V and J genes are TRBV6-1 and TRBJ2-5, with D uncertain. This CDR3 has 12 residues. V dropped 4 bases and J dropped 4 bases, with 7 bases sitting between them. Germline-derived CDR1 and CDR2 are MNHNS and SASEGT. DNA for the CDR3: TGTGCCAGCAGTGGGGTGGGAGAGACCCAGTACTTC. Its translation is CASSGVGETQYF.